One and the same sample provided the 28 T cell receptor beta chains below, sequenced in a study of blood T cell repertoires in COVID-19. Repertoires were generated with immunoSEQ multiplex PCR, while TCRdb's copy carries only in-frame clones and drops some. The sample contains some 300,000 clones, over 75% of which appear only once. The specimen sequenced was PBMCs or T cells enriched from blood (not recorded which). Receptors were obtained from a woman aged 30 to 39 who had recovered from COVID-19.

The J gene is TRBJ2-1, the V gene TRBV14; D possibly corresponds to TRBD1 (5 bases). This CDR3 comprises 14 residues. The germline V gene has CDR1 SGHDN and CDR2 FVKESK. The V end was cut by 3 bases, the J end by 4 bases, with 10 bases between. CDR3 amino acids: CASSHRQQYNEQFF. CDR3 DNA sequence: TGTGCCAGCAGCCACCGACAGCAATACAATGAGCAGTTCTTC.

The chain recombines TRBV9 with TRBJ1-1, with TRBD1 matching over 7 bases. The V segment lost 3 bases and the J segment 7 bases; nucleotides outside the gene matches: 3. Germline loops: CDR1 SGDLS, CDR2 YYNGEE. The length of the CDR3 is 12 residues. CDR3 loop: CASSARDSEAFF. DNA for the CDR3: TGTGCCAGCAGCGCTCGGGACAGTGAAGCTTTCTTT. The whole variable domain, remainder taken from reference TRBV9 and TRBJ1-1, is DSGVTQTPKHLITATGQRVTLRCSPRSGDLSVYWYQQSLDQGLQFLIQYYNGEERAKGNILERFSAQQFPDLHSELNLSSLELGDSALYFCASSARDSEAFFGQGTRLTVV.

CDR3 sequence: CASSFGGLGGNEQFF. CDR3 coding DNA: TGTGCCAGCAGCTTTGGCGGCCTAGGAGGCAATGAGCAGTTCTTC. The gene calls are TRBV7-8 and TRBJ2-1; D perhaps matches TRBD2 (5 bases). Trimming left V 3 bases short and J 6 bases short, with 15 bases between. Germline V gene lookup returns CDR1 SGHVS and CDR2 FQNEAQ. There are 15 residues in the CDR3.

This sequence joins TRBV5-1 and TRBJ2-1; TRBD2 aligns across 13 bases. V trimming: 2 bases; J trimming: 2 bases; junction bases outside the gene matches: 7. Germline CDR1 reads SGHRS; CDR2 reads YFSETQ. CDR3 length: 18 amino acids. The chain's CDR3 is CASSLLAGGPPTYNEQFF. For the CDR3, the DNA is TGCGCCAGCAGCTTACTAGCGGGGGGGCCTCCTACCTACAATGAGCAGTTCTTC.

The chain recombines TRBV2 with TRBJ1-1; D may be TRBD1 (6 bases). The CDR3 runs 15 residues. Looked up from germline, CDR1 is SNHLY and CDR2 is FYNNEI. Deletions cut 10 bases from V and 4 bases from J, with 22 bases between. CDR3 amino acids: CATGGPGAGSTEAFF. In DNA form, the CDR3 reads TGTGCCACCGGGGGGCCAGGGGCTGGGAGCACTGAAGCTTTCTTT.

The J gene is TRBJ1-2, the V gene TRBV6-5, with unresolved D. CDR1 MNHEY and CDR2 SVGAGI come from the germline V gene. The CDR3 is made up of 14 amino acids. V shed 8 bases and J shed 4 bases, with 17 bases lying between them. The CDR3: CASQRRGNSYGYTF. The CDR3 region has the DNA TGTGCCAGCCAGCGACGGGGAAACTCCTATGGCTACACCTTC.

Comments on this clone: Other DNA sequences from this sample encode an identical CDR3 as well. The chain couples TRBV28 to TRBJ2-7; 8 bases are a match to TRBD1. Germline CDR1 MDHEN, CDR2 SYDVKM. The length of the CDR3 is 14 residues. V lost 2 bases to trimming and J lost 4 bases; unmatched junction nucleotides: 4. The CDR3 is CASSLVGQGYEQYF. Here the CDR3 DNA reads TGTGCCAGCAGTTTAGTTGGACAGGGTTACGAGCAGTACTTC. Supplemented by reference TRBV28 and TRBJ2-7, the full variable domain reads DVKVTQSSRYLVKRTGEKVFLECVQDMDHENMFWYRQDPGLGLRLIYFSYDVKMKEKGDIPEGYSVSREKKERFSLILESASTNQTSMYLCASSLVGQGYEQYFGPGTRLTVT.

This clone has just one count. The chain carries TRBV6-5 and TRBJ2-1; tentative D call: TRBD2 (6 bases). The CDR3 is made up of 15 amino acids. V was cut by 6 bases and J by 0 bases, with 12 bases left in between. Germline V gene data show CDR1 as MNHEY and CDR2 as SVGAGI. The CDR3 here is CASRTRDSSYNEQFF. The DNA of the CDR3 is TGTGCCAGCAGAACCCGGGACTCCTCCTACAATGAGCAGTTCTTC.

This chain joins TRBV29-1 and TRBJ1-1, with 8 nucleotides matching TRBD1. The junction had 8 bases not matched to a gene; V was cut back by 7 bases and J by 4 bases. Per germline, CDR1 SQVTM and CDR2 ANQGSEA. The CDR3 totals 13 residues. CDR3 sequence (DNA): TGCAGCGCCAGAACAGGGGGGGGCACTGAAGCTTTCTTT. It is translated as CSARTGGGTEAFF.

The genes are TRBV5-1 and TRBJ2-3; tentative D call: TRBD2 (5 bases). V was trimmed by 2 bases and J by 9 bases, leaving 7 bases between them. There are 11 residues in the CDR3. Looked up from germline, CDR1 is SGHRS and CDR2 is YFSETQ. CDR3 protein: CASSLEGTQYF. The CDR3 nucleotides read TGCGCCAGCAGCTTAGAGGGAACGCAGTATTTT.

Only one count was recorded for this clone. This chain connects TRBV5-8 to TRBJ2-1; a weak D match, TRBD1 (5 bases). Trimming pared 0 bases from V and 2 bases from J, leaving 18 bases between. Germline V gene lookup returns CDR1 SGHTS and CDR2 YDEGEE. This CDR3 has 18 amino acids. This CDR3 reads CASSLGDSVISAYNEQFF. The CDR3, as DNA: TGTGCCAGCAGCTTGGGTGACAGTGTTATATCAGCCTACAATGAGCAGTTCTTC. Looking up the rest from reference TRBV5-8 and TRBJ2-1 gives the full variable domain: EAGVTQSPTHLIKTRGQQATLRCSPISGHTSVYWYQQALGLGLQFLLWYDEGEERNRGNFPPRFSGRQFPNYSSELNVNALELEDSALYLCASSLGDSVISAYNEQFFGPGTRLTVL.

The rearrangement links TRBV6-5 to TRBJ2-7, with D maybe TRBD1 (6 bases). The CDR3 has 13 amino acids. The V end was cut by 6 bases, the J end by 2 bases, with 11 bases between. Germline V gene data show CDR1 as MNHEY and CDR2 as SVGAGI. The DNA for the CDR3 is TGTGCCAGCAGCGGGACACCGACCTACGAGCAGTACTTC. Its protein is CASSGTPTYEQYF.

The CDR3 region is CASSTRDRLYGYTF. The CDR3 DNA reads TGTGCCAGTAGTACGCGGGACAGACTATATGGCTACACCTTC. This rearrangement joins TRBV19 to TRBJ1-2; 7 nucleotides agree with TRBD1. CDR1 and CDR2 (germline): LNHDA, SQIVND (reference sequence). The CDR3 covers 14 residues. Germline trimming cut 4 bases from V and 5 bases from J; bases unmatched to any gene: 7.

The rearrangement links TRBV6-2 or TRBV6-3 to TRBJ2-7, with TRBD1 identical over 9 bases. Germline-derived CDR1 and CDR2 are MNHEY and SVGEGT. Trimming cost V 4 bases and J 4 bases; bases outside gene matches: 8. This CDR3 has 15 residues. The CDR3, as DNA: TGTGCCAGCAGTTCACCGCGGACAGGGGCATACGAGCAGTACTTC. Translation: CASSSPRTGAYEQYF.

The V call is TRBV29-1, the J call TRBJ1-6, with 11 bases that match TRBD1. Germline V gene sequence: CDR1 SQVTM, CDR2 ANQGSEA. There are 13 residues in the CDR3. The trim removed 6 bases at V and 6 bases at J, leaving 1 base unmatched. CDR3 in amino acids: CSVGTGGNSPLHF. The CDR3 DNA sequence: TGCAGCGTAGGGACAGGGGGTAATTCACCCCTCCACTTT. Drawing the rest from reference TRBV29-1 and TRBJ1-6, the complete variable domain is SAVISQKPSRDICQRGTSLTIQCQVDSQVTMMFWYRQQPGQSLTLIATANQGSEATYESGFVIDKFPISRPNLTFSTLTVSNMSPEDSSIYLCSVGTGGNSPLHFGNGTRLTVT.

The chain carries TRBV29-1 and TRBJ1-4, with 7 bases lining up with TRBD1. This CDR3 is 13 amino acids long. Losses at the gene ends were 8 bases for V and 6 bases for J; bases not matched to a gene: 9. From germline, CDR1 is SQVTM and CDR2 ANQGSEA. CDR3 region: CSILDRSDEKLFF. CDR3 in DNA: TGCAGCATCTTGGACAGGTCGGATGAAAAACTGTTTTTT.

This clone was detected only once. The chain carries TRBV10-2 and TRBJ1-3; D is perhaps TRBD1 (6 bases). Per the germline V gene, CDR1 is WSHSY and CDR2 is SAAADI. The CDR3 sequence is 16 residues long. Trimming took off 0 bases at V and 1 base at J, with 10 bases between the two ends. The CDR3 region has the DNA TGCGCCAGCAGTGAGTCGGGGGGGCGGTCTGGAAACACCATATATTTT. It codes for CASSESGGRSGNTIYF.

The chain links TRBV5-1 to TRBJ2-7; 8 bases map to TRBD1. CDR3 length equals 14 residues. V shed 4 bases and J 3 bases; nucleotides not matched to a gene: 6. Per the germline V gene, CDR1 is SGHRS and CDR2 is YFSETQ. CDR3: CASSPGQAVYEQYF. The CDR3 coding sequence is TGCGCCAGCAGCCCGGGACAGGCCGTCTACGAGCAGTACTTC.

This clone was found once. The V call is TRBV19, the J call TRBJ1-5, with 7 nucleotides matching TRBD1. The V and J ends lost 6 bases and 0 bases, in that order; junction bases with no gene match: 5. Germline V lookup: CDR1 LNHDA, CDR2 SQIVND (reference sequence). This CDR3 has 15 amino acids. CDR3 sequence: CASSGTADSNQPQHF. The CDR3 DNA reads as TGTGCCAGTAGCGGGACAGCAGATAGCAATCAGCCCCAGCATTTT.

This clone was recorded only once. The chain employs TRBV7-2 and TRBJ2-3; 11 bases align to TRBD2. This CDR3 is built from 15 residues. CDR1 SGHTA and CDR2 FQGNSA come from the germline V gene. With 1 base clipped from V and 4 bases from J, the junction kept 1 base outside the gene matches. The chain's CDR3 is CASSLVSGGADTQYF. The CDR3, as DNA: TGTGCCAGCAGCTTAGTTAGCGGGGGGGCAGATACGCAGTATTTT.

The genes are TRBV5-4 and TRBJ1-2, with 10 bases lining up with TRBD1. CDR1 is SGHNT and CDR2 is YYREEE in the germline V gene (reference sequence). The CDR3 has 16 residues. V lost 4 bases and J lost 5; bases outside the gene matches: 11. The CDR3 DNA follows: TGTGCCAGCAGCGTGGGTGGGACAGGGGAACAGTATGGCTACACCTTC. It specifies CASSVGGTGEQYGYTF.

V gene TRBV14 combines with J gene TRBJ2-5; TRBD2 is a possible D gene (5 bases). Germline values: CDR1 SGHDN, CDR2 FVKESK. The CDR3 length is 15 residues. Trimming left V 3 bases short and J 0 bases short, with 11 bases between. CDR3 nucleotides: TGTGCCAGCAGCCAGAAGTCGGACTACCAAGAGACCCAGTACTTC. This sequence encodes CASSQKSDYQETQYF.

The chain couples TRBV5-1 to TRBJ1-6; 7 bases agree with TRBD1. V shed 4 bases and J 5 bases; nucleotides not matched to a gene: 12. CDR1 SGHRS and CDR2 YFSETQ come from the germline V gene. The CDR3 has 17 amino acids. This CDR3 is CASSPRIRDSNNSPLHF. The CDR3 DNA reads as TGCGCCAGCAGCCCGCGGATCAGGGACAGTAATAATTCACCCCTCCACTTT.

This chain uses TRBV28 with TRBJ1-2; the D is unclear. The V end lost 5 bases, the J end lost 6 bases, and 16 bases lay between the germline ends. This CDR3 contains 14 residues. Germline V gives CDR1 MDHEN, CDR2 SYDVKM. The CDR3 spells CASSLGQIWDGYTF. CDR3 in DNA: TGTGCCAGCAGTCTAGGTCAGATTTGGGATGGCTACACCTTC.

The chain carries TRBV30 and TRBJ2-4, with 7 bases identical to TRBD1. The CDR3 spans 13 residues. CDR1 GTSNPN and CDR2 SVGIG come from the germline V gene (reference sequence). V shed 4 bases, J shed 9 bases, and the junction held 9 bases outside the gene matches. The CDR3 nucleotides are TGTGCCTGGACCCGAGACAGGGATGGCATTCAGTACTTC. Translation: CAWTRDRDGIQYF.

This clone was seen a few times. The rearrangement links TRBV27 to TRBJ1-1; no clear D gene. V lost 8 bases to trimming and J lost 7 bases, with 23 bases between them. CDR3 length: 15 amino acids. Germline V CDR1 and CDR2: MNHEY, SMNVEV (reference sequence). The chain's CDR3 is CASWVSRREIGEAFF. Written as DNA, the CDR3 is TGTGCCAGCTGGGTTTCAAGGCGGGAGATCGGTGAAGCTTTCTTT.

The V and J genes are TRBV5-1 and TRBJ1-6; perhaps TRBD1 as D (6 bases). The CDR3 has 15 amino acids. Trimming removed 0 bases at V and 8 bases at J, with 12 bases between. Germline V gene lookup returns CDR1 SGHRS and CDR2 YFSETQ. The CDR3 DNA follows: TGCGCCAGCAGCTTGGTTCAGGGGCCTGATTCACCCCTCCACTTT. This gives the protein CASSLVQGPDSPLHF. The full variable domain, its missing parts supplied by reference TRBV5-1 and TRBJ1-6, is KAGVTQTPRYLIKTRGQQVTLSCSPISGHRSVSWYQQTPGQGLQFLFEYFSETQRNKGNFPGRFSGRQFSNSRSEMNVSTLELGDSALYLCASSLVQGPDSPLHFGNGTRLTVT.

The chain employs TRBV11-2 and TRBJ2-1; TRBD1 might be the D (5 bases). The germline V and J ends were trimmed by 8 bases and 4 bases, with 15 bases remaining between them. This CDR3 is built from 14 residues. Germline CDR1 is SGHAT and CDR2 is FQNNGV. CDR3 DNA: TGTGCCAGCGGGCCGGGCAGGGCTTACAATGAGCAGTTCTTC. Encoded protein: CASGPGRAYNEQFF.